The 27 T cell receptor beta chains listed next were all sequenced from one sample in a study of CD8+CD57+ T cells in acquired aplastic anemia. Patients chosen for sequencing had CD8+CD57+ cells that had expanded, as shown by flow cytometry. Template material for TCR beta VDJ and CDR3 profiling consisted of genomic DNA. TCRdb re-called the reads with MiXCR, one entry per CDR3 protein. This sample yields about 40,000 distinct CDR3 sequences, of which 63% are seen a single time; 50% to 70% belongs to the top ten. The source material was sorted CD4+, CD8+, or CD8+CD57+ T cells (not recorded which) from PBMCs. The receptors were gathered from a human donor with aplastic anemia.

The V gene is TRBV9, the J gene TRBJ2-3; 16 bases match TRBD2. CDR1 SGDLS and CDR2 YYNGEE come from the germline V gene. The CDR3 spans 18 residues. J gave up 0 bases and V 1 base, and 2 bases lay outside the gene matches. As DNA, the CDR3 is TGTGCCAGCAGCGTAATGGGACTAGCGGGGGGGAGCACAGATACGCAGTATTTT. Protein: CASSVMGLAGGSTDTQYF. The full variable domain, completed using reference TRBV9 and TRBJ2-3, is DSGVTQTPKHLITATGQRVTLRCSPRSGDLSVYWYQQSLDQGLQFLIQYYNGEERAKGNILERFSAQQFPDLHSELNLSSLELGDSALYFCASSVMGLAGGSTDTQYFGPGTRLTVL.

The DNA for the CDR3 is TGTGCCAGCAGCTTTACAAATCAGCCCCAGCATTTT. This codes for CASSFTNQPQHF. This chain uses TRBV2 with TRBJ1-5; the D is unclear. Trimming took 6 bases from V and 4 from J, leaving 7 bases between them. The CDR3 is 12 residues long. Germline CDR1 reads SNHLY; CDR2 reads FYNNEI.

This clonotype was seen many times. This sequence joins TRBV13 and TRBJ2-3; 9 nucleotides agree with TRBD1. Germline values: CDR1 PRHDT, CDR2 FYEKMQ (reference sequence). There are 17 residues in the CDR3. V gave up 5 bases and J gave up 2 bases; unmatched junction bases: 11. The CDR3 sequence: CASSQPGQGRNTDTQYF. The CDR3 DNA sequence: TGTGCCAGCAGCCAACCGGGACAGGGACGAAACACAGATACGCAGTATTTT.

The gene calls are TRBV7-9 and TRBJ1-2; 8 bases are a match to TRBD1. Germline CDR1 reads SEHNR; CDR2 reads FQNEAQ (reference sequence). The CDR3 covers 14 residues. V trimming: 5 bases; J trimming: 3 bases; junction bases outside the gene matches: 5. CDR3: CASSPLDRDYGYTF. CDR3 DNA sequence: TGTGCCAGCAGCCCCTTGGACAGGGACTATGGCTACACCTTC.

The gene calls are TRBV2 and TRBJ2-1, with TRBD1 identical over 10 bases. The CDR3 consists of 16 residues. Germline values: CDR1 SNHLY, CDR2 FYNNEI. V lost 1 base and J lost 5; bases outside the gene matches: 5. Here the CDR3 reads CASSEGTGGFNNEQFF. In DNA form, the CDR3 reads TGTGCCAGCAGTGAAGGGACAGGGGGGTTTAACAATGAGCAGTTCTTC.

The rearrangement links TRBV9 to TRBJ1-6; no firm D call. Trimming took 0 bases from V and 6 from J, leaving 10 bases between them. Germline V gives CDR1 SGDLS, CDR2 YYNGEE. The CDR3 has 15 residues. CDR3 bases: TGTGCCAGCAGCGTAGGTACGGTGACTAATTCACCCCTCCACTTT. Amino acids: CASSVGTVTNSPLHF.

In this sample, this clonotype turned up many times. The rearrangement joins TRBV28 to TRBJ2-7; possible D gene TRBD1, 6 bases. V was clipped by 6 bases and J by 2 bases, with 17 bases between them. The CDR3 spans 15 residues. CDR1 and CDR2 from the germline V gene are MDHEN and SYDVKM. CDR3 DNA sequence: TGTGCCAGCAGGTTGGCCGGGACAACACCCTACGAGCAGTACTTC. It yields the protein CASRLAGTTPYEQYF.

About this clonotype itself: The conserved final phenylalanine or tryptophan is absent from the CDR3, which likely points to a read error. The chain has TRBV15 and TRBJ1-2; TRBD1 is a possible D gene (5 bases). Germline assignment: CDR1 LNHNV and CDR2 YYDKDF (reference sequence). CDR3 length: 17 residues. The CDR3 region has the DNA TGTGTCACCAGCAGAGATTACTGGGGGGATGATAACTATGGCTACACCCTC. The encoded protein is CVTSRDYWGDDNYGYTL.

In its sample, this clonotype was seen many times. The chain is built from TRBV7-3 and TRBJ2-7; possible D gene TRBD1, 6 bases. V was cut by 2 bases and J by 4 bases, with 18 bases left in between. Germline V gene lookup returns CDR1 SGHTA and CDR2 FQGTGA. This CDR3 has 16 amino acids. The CDR3 protein is CASSLVGGRIPYEQYF. CDR3 DNA: TGTGCCAGCAGCTTAGTAGGGGGTAGGATTCCTTACGAGCAGTACTTC.

Many counts were recorded for this clonotype. The chain is built from TRBV20-1 and TRBJ2-5; TRBD2 aligns across 8 bases. V was clipped by 5 bases and J by 7 bases; unmatched bases: 15. The CDR3 is made up of 15 amino acids. Germline V gene sequence: CDR1 DFQATT, CDR2 SNEGSKA (reference sequence). Here the CDR3 reads CSARLTSGAWGTQYF. CDR3 DNA: TGCAGTGCTCGGTTAACTAGCGGCGCCTGGGGGACCCAGTACTTC.

This chain connects TRBV2 to TRBJ2-3, with no clear D. V shed 7 bases and J shed 3 bases, with 14 bases lying between them. Per the germline V gene, CDR1 is SNHLY and CDR2 is FYNNEI. The CDR3 contains 14 residues. The CDR3 loop reads CASTREVGTDTQYF. For the CDR3, the DNA is TGTGCCAGCACCCGAGAGGTAGGAACAGATACGCAGTATTTT.

In this sample, this clonotype turned up many times. The rearrangement joins TRBV7-9 to TRBJ1-2; TRBD1 matches 8 bases. Germline-derived CDR1 and CDR2 are SEHNR and FQNEAQ (reference sequence). After removal of 2 bases from V and 2 bases from J, the junction contained 4 bases not matched to a gene. The CDR3 has 15 amino acids. The CDR3: CASSLYTGGNYGYTF. As DNA, the CDR3 is TGTGCCAGCAGCTTATATACAGGGGGAAACTATGGCTACACCTTC.

CDR3 region: CSVVRAQPEAFF. The CDR3 bases are TGCAGCGTTGTAAGGGCACAACCTGAAGCTTTCTTT. This sequence joins TRBV29-1 and TRBJ1-1; no reliable D call. This CDR3 is built from 12 residues. Trimming shortened V by 4 bases and J by 6 bases, and 12 bases separated the two germline ends. In germline, CDR1 is SQVTM, CDR2 ANQGSEA.

This clonotype was detected ten times or more. This sequence joins TRBV6-1 and TRBJ1-1; maybe TRBD1 (5 bases). The CDR3 contains 16 residues. Germline CDR1 is MNHNS and CDR2 is SASEGT. V lost 1 base to trimming and J lost 11 bases, with 23 bases between them. CDR3 coding DNA: TGTGCCAGCAGTGAAGGGGTAGGGGATGAAGCTTCGTGGGCTTTCTTT. As protein: CASSEGVGDEASWAFF.

This chain joins TRBV15 and TRBJ2-5; D tentatively fits TRBD1 or TRBD2 (5 bases each). The CDR3 spans 14 residues. Germline loops: CDR1 LNHNV, CDR2 YYDKDF (reference sequence). V was cut by 0 bases and J by 5 bases, with 10 bases left in between. The CDR3 DNA reads TGTGCCACCAGCAGAGAGAGGGCAGGGGAGACCCAGTACTTC. This sequence encodes CATSRERAGETQYF.

In its sample, this clonotype was seen many times. This rearrangement joins TRBV7-9 to TRBJ2-3, with a tentative D call TRBD1 (6 bases). From germline, CDR1 is SEHNR and CDR2 FQNEAQ (reference sequence). The V and J ends lost 7 bases and 6 bases respectively, with 14 bases between them. This CDR3 is 13 amino acids long. As DNA, the CDR3 is TGTGCCAGCAATGACAGGACCCCGGATACGCAGTATTTT. As protein: CASNDRTPDTQYF.

Many counts were recorded for this clonotype. The chain carries TRBV19 and TRBJ2-3; D not resolved. The CDR3 sequence is 13 residues long. Looked up from germline, CDR1 is LNHDA and CDR2 is SQIVND (reference sequence). The V end was cut by 6 bases, the J end by 1 base, with 8 bases between. The CDR3 sequence is CASRTKRTDTQYF. In nucleotides, the CDR3 is TGTGCCAGTAGAACAAAACGCACAGATACGCAGTATTTT.

The rearrangement uses TRBV19 and TRBJ1-2; 7 bases fit TRBD1. With 7 bases clipped from V and 1 base from J, the junction kept 6 bases outside the gene matches. The germline CDR1 and CDR2 sequences are LNHDA and SQIVND (reference sequence). This CDR3 region has 14 residues. Written as DNA, the CDR3 is TGTGCCAGTACCCCGCAGGGGGTTAACTATGGCTACACCTTC. Protein product: CASTPQGVNYGYTF.

V and J are TRBV19 and TRBJ2-5, with 12 bases identical to TRBD2. Per germline, CDR1 LNHDA and CDR2 SQIVND (reference sequence). The CDR3 runs to 15 residues. V shed 5 bases and J 4 bases; nucleotides not matched to a gene: 5. For the CDR3, the DNA is TGTGCCAGTAGTCCAGGGACTAGCGGGTTAGAGACCCAGTACTTC. This sequence encodes CASSPGTSGLETQYF. The full variable domain, with the rest looked up from reference TRBV19 and TRBJ2-5, is DGGITQSPKYLFRKEGQNVTLSCEQNLNHDAMYWYRQDPGQGLRLIYYSQIVNDFQKGDIAEGYSVSREKKESFPLTVTSAQKNPTAFYLCASSPGTSGLETQYFGPGTRLLVL.

This clonotype has just one count. One end of the junction is discordant with germline, which a read error may explain. The V gene is TRBV7-7, the J gene TRBJ2-7; 9 nucleotides match TRBD1. The CDR3 has 15 residues. Germline CDR1 and CDR2: SSHAT and FNYEAQ (reference sequence). The CDR3 region is CAGSTYRGLSDEQYF. In DNA form, the CDR3 reads TGTGCCGGCAGCACCTACAGGGGGCTTAGCGACGAGCAGTACTTC. Together with reference TRBV7-7 and TRBJ2-7, the CDR3 gives the full variable domain: GAGVSQSPRYKVTKRGQDVTLRCDPISSHATLYWYQQALGQGPEFLTYFNYEAQPDKSGLPSDRFSAERPEGSISTLTIQRTEQRDSAMYRCAGSTYRGLSDEQYFGPGTRLTVT.

The V and J genes are TRBV25-1 and TRBJ1-6, with unresolved D. This CDR3 region has 14 residues. Trimming removed 0 bases at V and 11 bases at J, with 11 bases between. Per germline, CDR1 MGHDK and CDR2 SYGVNS. CDR3 region: CASSEYNGVPPLHF. The DNA of the CDR3 is TGTGCCAGCAGTGAATATAATGGCGTCCCACCCCTCCACTTT.

This chain links TRBV7-9 with TRBJ1-6; no clear D. V dropped 3 bases and J dropped 13 bases, with 10 bases sitting between them. Germline V gives CDR1 SEHNR, CDR2 FQNEAQ (reference sequence). This CDR3 has 12 residues. The CDR3 sequence: CASSFPDQPLHF. Here the CDR3 DNA reads TGTGCCAGCAGCTTCCCAGATCAGCCCCTCCACTTT.

For this clonotype: A much larger clone lies one base from this, so it may be a read error. The rearrangement joins TRBV12-3 or TRBV12-4 to TRBJ1-1; 7 bases line up with TRBD1. This CDR3 region has 14 residues. CDR3 sequence reads: CPSTPGGLDTEAFF. As DNA, the CDR3 is TGTCCCAGCACCCCAGGGGGATTGGACACTGAAGCTTTCTTT.

This sequence joins TRBV19 and TRBJ2-7; TRBD2 matches at 13 bases. The J segment lost 2 bases and the V segment lost 5 bases, leaving 3 bases of the junction unmatched. The CDR3 has 15 residues. CDR1 LNHDA and CDR2 SQIVND come from the germline V gene (reference sequence). CDR3 sequence: CASSRGTSGAYEQYF. In DNA form, the CDR3 reads TGTGCCAGTAGTCGCGGGACTAGCGGGGCCTACGAGCAGTACTTC.

The V call is TRBV24-1, the J call TRBJ2-5, with 8 bases fitting TRBD1. Unmatched junction bases numbered 5, after V lost 10 bases and J lost 5 bases. Germline lookup yields CDR1 KGHDR and CDR2 SFDVKD. The CDR3 consists of 12 residues. CDR3 bases: TGTGCCACACAGGGGGTCACGGAGACCCAGTACTTC. It specifies CATQGVTETQYF.

J is TRBJ1-6 and V is TRBV6-2 or TRBV6-3; D ambiguous. The CDR3 consists of 13 residues. Deletions cut 6 bases from V and 9 bases from J, with 12 bases between. Germline loops: CDR1 MNHEY, CDR2 SVGEGT. This CDR3 is CASSQDRGSPLHF. CDR3 in DNA: TGTGCCAGCAGCCAAGACCGCGGTTCACCCCTCCACTTT.

About this clonotype: No conserved phenylalanine or tryptophan ends this CDR3, so it is likely a read error. The CDR3 coding sequence is TGCAGTGATGTCTCCCGGCTCAATCAGCCCCAGCATCTT. It encodes CSDVSRLNQPQHL. The V gene is TRBV20-1, the J gene TRBJ1-5; no definite D call. The CDR3 sequence is 13 residues long. V lost 7 bases and J 3 bases, leaving 13 bases between the germline ends. Germline-derived CDR1 and CDR2 are DFQATT and SNEGSKA (reference sequence).